This entry lists 24 T cell receptor beta chains sequenced from one sample in a study of cytomegalovirus exposure and HLA in healthy donors. Vbeta (60) and Jbeta (13) primers were used in the PCR. The table came from immunoSEQ multiplex PCR; TCRdb's copy has only in-frame clones and leaves some out. This sample has around 130,000 clones; less than 80% occur once, and the top ten carry approximately 6.3%. Sequences were obtained from PBMCs. The receptors were gathered from a man aged 40-50 years in good health and CMV-seropositive.

The V gene is TRBV7-2, the J gene TRBJ2-1, with 12 bases matching TRBD2. From germline, CDR1 is SGHTA and CDR2 FQGNSA. There are 15 residues in the CDR3. J was trimmed by 7 bases and V by 5 bases; bases with no gene match: 6. CDR3 region: CASSRLAGVKNEQFF. The CDR3 DNA follows: TGTGCCAGCAGCCGACTAGCGGGAGTAAAAAATGAGCAGTTCTTC.

The V call is TRBV6-1, the J call TRBJ1-5; 8 bases match TRBD1. CDR1 and CDR2 from the germline V gene are MNHNS and SASEGT. The junction had 6 bases not matched to a gene; V was cut back by 4 bases and J by 4 bases. The CDR3 covers 15 residues. The CDR3 sequence: CASSAGQGLNQPQHF. As DNA, the CDR3 is TGTGCCAGCAGTGCCGGACAGGGTCTTAATCAGCCCCAGCATTTT.

This clone was seen more than once but under ten times. The J gene is TRBJ1-2, the V gene TRBV5-6, with TRBD1 matching 8 bases. The germline V gene encodes CDR1 SGHDT and CDR2 YYEEEE. The junction had 9 bases not matched to a gene; V was cut back by 2 bases and J by 6 bases. The CDR3 is 15 residues long. In nucleotides, the CDR3 is TGTGCCAGCAGCTTACCGGACAGGGAGCTTGATGGCTACACCTTC. It yields the protein CASSLPDRELDGYTF.

The chain joins TRBV11-1 to TRBJ1-2, with a weak D call TRBD1 (6 bases). CDR3 length: 15 residues. Germline V gene sequence: CDR1 SGHAT, CDR2 FQDESV (reference sequence). Trimming left V 1 base short and J 0 bases short, with 9 bases between. As DNA, the CDR3 is TGTGCCAGCAGCTTAGGGACAGATTCTAACTATGGCTACACCTTC. Its translation: CASSLGTDSNYGYTF. Together with reference TRBV11-1 and TRBJ1-2, the CDR3 gives the full variable domain: EAEVAQSPRYKITEKSQAVAFWCDPISGHATLYWYRQILGQGPELLVQFQDESVVDDSQLPKDRFSAERLKGVDSTLKIQPAELGDSAMYLCASSLGTDSNYGYTFGSGTRLTVV.

This chain joins TRBV6-5 and TRBJ2-1; TRBD1 matches at 7 bases. This CDR3 is 13 amino acids long. V lost 6 bases and J lost 5; bases outside the gene matches: 4. Germline V gene sequence: CDR1 MNHEY, CDR2 SVGAGI. The CDR3: CASRPGTDNEQFF. For the CDR3, the DNA is TGTGCCAGCAGACCCGGGACAGACAATGAGCAGTTCTTC.

The gene calls are TRBV30 and TRBJ2-7; 8 bases match TRBD1. Germline V gene lookup returns CDR1 GTSNPN and CDR2 SVGIG (reference sequence). The CDR3 sequence is 15 residues long. V lost 1 base, J lost 5 bases, and 10 bases stayed unmatched. DNA of the CDR3: TGTGCCTGGAGTGGGGGGCAGGGGGCAACCAACGAGCAGTACTTC. Its translation: CAWSGGQGATNEQYF. Complete variable domain (other parts from reference TRBV30 and TRBJ2-7): SQTIHQWPATLVQPVGSPLSLECTVEGTSNPNLYWYRQAAGRGLQLLFYSVGIGQISSEVPQNLSASRPQDRQFILSSKKLLLSDSGFYLCAWSGGQGATNEQYFGPGTRLTVT.

This chain links TRBV5-6 with TRBJ2-7; the D is unclear. The CDR3 spans 15 residues. Germline CDR1 is SGHDT and CDR2 is YYEEEE. Trimming shortened V by 2 bases and J by 2 bases, and 14 bases separated the two germline ends. The CDR3 protein is CASSFLGGMAYEQYF. In DNA form, the CDR3 reads TGTGCCAGCAGCTTCTTAGGCGGCATGGCCTACGAGCAGTACTTC.

The chain has TRBV27 and TRBJ2-1, with 7 nucleotides matching TRBD1. The CDR3 runs to 17 residues. The J segment lost 0 bases and the V segment lost 2 bases, leaving 7 bases of the junction unmatched. Germline V CDR1 and CDR2: MNHEY, SMNVEV (reference sequence). Here the CDR3 DNA reads TGTGCCAGCAGTTTAGAGGGGGCTCCGCTCTCCTACAATGAGCAGTTCTTC. It codes for CASSLEGAPLSYNEQFF.

This chain uses TRBV18 with TRBJ1-2; a possible D gene is TRBD1 (5 bases). V gave up 2 bases and J gave up 6 bases, with 19 bases separating them. CDR3 length equals 16 residues. Germline-derived CDR1 and CDR2 are KGHSH and LQKENI. CDR3 coding DNA: TGTGCCAGCTCACCAAATAGCGGGGCTCCGGGGGATGGCTACACCTTC. Residues: CASSPNSGAPGDGYTF.

This chain connects TRBV6-5 to TRBJ2-7; 9 bases align to TRBD2. From germline, CDR1 is MNHEY and CDR2 SVGAGI. The J segment lost 6 bases and the V segment lost 2 bases, leaving 11 bases of the junction unmatched. The CDR3 extends over 16 amino acids. CDR3 amino acids: CASSYHLHSGGGEQYF. The DNA for the CDR3 is TGTGCCAGCAGTTACCACCTACATAGCGGGGGAGGCGAGCAGTACTTC.

This sequence joins TRBV15 and TRBJ2-1; 9 bases fit TRBD1. V shed 9 bases, J shed 7 bases, and the junction held 10 bases outside the gene matches. CDR1 and CDR2 (germline): LNHNV, YYDKDF (reference sequence). This CDR3 has 14 amino acids. CDR3 region: CATSQGAGRNEQFF. In nucleotides, the CDR3 is TGTGCCACGTCACAGGGGGCAGGCAGGAATGAGCAGTTCTTC.

As concerns this clone: One end of the junction does not line up with germline, which may come from a read error. The chain has TRBV7-2 and TRBJ2-5, with D perhaps matching TRBD2 (5 bases). Per germline, CDR1 SGHTA and CDR2 FQGNSA. The length of the CDR3 is 16 residues. For the CDR3, the DNA is TGTGCCAGCAGATTAGGAGGTAGAGGAGATCGAGAGACCCAGTACTTC. As protein: CASRLGGRGDRETQYF. Based on the CDR3 plus reference TRBV7-2 and TRBJ2-5, the full variable domain is GAGVSQSPSNKVTEKGKDVELRCDPISGHTALYWYRQSLGQGLEFLIYFQGNSAPDKSGLPSDRFSAERTGGSVSTLTIQRTQQEDSAVYLCASRLGGRGDRETQYFGPGTRLLVL.

The chain combines TRBV11-3 with TRBJ2-1; 11 bases map to TRBD2. The trim removed 4 bases at V and 0 bases at J, leaving 2 bases unmatched. CDR1 is SGHNT, CDR2 YENEEA, per germline. This CDR3 comprises 16 residues. CDR3 in DNA: TGTGCCAGCAGCTATACTAGCGGGAGCTCCTACAATGAGCAGTTCTTC. The encoded protein is CASSYTSGSSYNEQFF.

The chain carries TRBV28 and TRBJ1-6; 7 nucleotides agree with TRBD1. Germline V gives CDR1 MDHEN, CDR2 SYDVKM. Trimming cost V 6 bases and J 7 bases; bases outside gene matches: 6. There are 14 residues in the CDR3. The CDR3 sequence is CASRGQLGNSPLHF. Here the CDR3 DNA reads TGTGCCAGCAGGGGACAGCTAGGGAATTCACCCCTCCACTTT. The full variable domain, in which reference TRBV28 and TRBJ1-6 provide the parts outside the CDR3, is DVKVTQSSRYLVKRTGEKVFLECVQDMDHENMFWYRQDPGLGLRLIYFSYDVKMKEKGDIPEGYSVSREKKERFSLILESASTNQTSMYLCASRGQLGNSPLHFGNGTRLTVT.

The chain recombines TRBV5-1 with TRBJ1-2; 7 bases are shared with TRBD1. Losses at the gene ends were 3 bases for V and 5 bases for J; bases not matched to a gene: 7. CDR1 and CDR2 (germline): SGHRS, YFSETQ. CDR3 length: 14 amino acids. Here the CDR3 DNA reads TGCGCCAGCAGCTGGAAGGGACAGCCATATGGCTACACCTTC. It codes for CASSWKGQPYGYTF.

The chain employs TRBV5-4 and TRBJ1-2, with TRBD1 matching over 8 bases. Trimming removed 1 base from V and 2 bases from J; junction bases left unmatched: 4. Germline CDR1 and CDR2: SGHNT and YYREEE (reference sequence). The CDR3 covers 15 residues. The CDR3 sequence: CASSLIGQGNYGYTF. CDR3 sequence (DNA): TGTGCCAGCAGCTTGATCGGACAGGGAAACTATGGCTACACCTTC.

This clone was counted only a few times. The chain carries TRBV11-1 and TRBJ2-5; weak D call: TRBD1 (5 bases). The CDR3 spans 14 residues. The germline V gene encodes CDR1 SGHAT and CDR2 FQDESV (reference sequence). Trimming cost V 1 base and J 5 bases, with 11 bases left between them. CDR3 sequence: CASSLDRGPETQYF. CDR3 nucleotide sequence: TGTGCCAGCAGCTTAGATAGGGGCCCGGAGACCCAGTACTTC.

This clone was counted once. V and J are TRBV29-1 and TRBJ1-2; D is perhaps TRBD1 (6 bases). The V gene lost 7 bases and the J gene lost 0 bases, with 21 bases spanning the gap. The CDR3 consists of 16 residues. Germline assignment: CDR1 SQVTM and CDR2 ANQGSEA. CDR3 DNA sequence: TGCAGCGCCCTAGGGGCCTCGACAGGAACTAACTATGGCTACACCTTC. It encodes CSALGASTGTNYGYTF.

The chain employs TRBV10-2 and TRBJ1-2, with D hard to call. This CDR3 comprises 13 residues. With 4 bases removed from V and 3 bases from J, the gap between germline ends came to 9 bases. Germline V gene data show CDR1 as WSHSY and CDR2 as SAAADI. This CDR3 is CASSASTDYGYTF. CDR3 bases: TGCGCCAGCAGTGCGAGTACAGACTATGGCTACACCTTC.

The chain combines TRBV27 with TRBJ1-5, with a weak D call TRBD1 (6 bases). This CDR3 comprises 14 residues. Germline lookup yields CDR1 MNHEY and CDR2 SMNVEV (reference sequence). Trimming took off 4 bases at V and 1 base at J, with 8 bases between the two ends. The CDR3 DNA reads as TGTGCCAGCAGTTCAGGGGTAAGCAATCAGCCCCAGCATTTT. Protein product: CASSSGVSNQPQHF.

J is TRBJ2-1 and V is TRBV28, with 10 bases matching TRBD1. The CDR3 consists of 15 residues. Germline values: CDR1 MDHEN, CDR2 SYDVKM. The V and J ends lost 8 bases and 9 bases, in that order; junction bases with no gene match: 13. CDR3 residues: CASRSTGTGEGEQFF. The CDR3 DNA sequence: TGTGCCAGCCGCTCCACCGGGACAGGGGAAGGTGAGCAGTTCTTC.

The chain joins TRBV6-5 to TRBJ1-1; D may be TRBD1 (5 bases). The CDR3 covers 16 residues. V shed 0 bases and J shed 0 bases, with 11 bases lying between them. Germline-derived CDR1 and CDR2 are MNHEY and SVGAGI. DNA of the CDR3: TGTGCCAGCAGTTACTCGACAGCACTTATGAACACTGAAGCTTTCTTT. It specifies CASSYSTALMNTEAFF.

The chain employs TRBV15 and TRBJ1-1; a possible D gene is TRBD1 (6 bases). Germline-derived CDR1 and CDR2 are LNHNV and YYDKDF (reference sequence). CDR3 size: 14 residues. Trimming pared 3 bases from V and 4 bases from J, leaving 12 bases between. This CDR3 reads CATSSENRVTEAFF. DNA of the CDR3: TGTGCCACCAGCAGCGAAAACAGGGTCACTGAAGCTTTCTTT.

The CDR3 bases are TGTGCCAGCTCTCCGACAGGACACACTGAAGCTTTCTTT. Translating it yields CASSPTGHTEAFF. This chain uses TRBV18 with TRBJ1-1; possibly TRBD1 for D (6 bases). The CDR3 has 13 residues. Between the trimmed V and J ends, which lost 6 bases and 3 bases, there was a span of 11 bases. Germline CDR1 and CDR2: KGHSH and LQKENI.